Listed below are T cell receptor beta chains from one sample, sequenced in a study of blood T cell repertoires in COVID-19. Profiled with immunoSEQ multiplex PCR; TCRdb holds only in-frame clones, not every one. The sample yields fewer than 250,000 clones, roughly 80% seen once. The source material was peripheral blood. These receptor sequences come from a woman of 80 years or more with COVID-19, enrolled during active disease. Each CDR3 is given with its conserved first and last residue. Each record gives: CDR3 DNA, CDR3 protein, V gene, J gene, clone size, D gene. The D gene is left open where the match is weak. Expanded clones get a size class; other rows say once, few or many, or leave the size out.

cdr3_nt: TGTGCCAGCAGTTTAACTCGGCAGCGAAGTTTCTTT
cdr3_aa: CASSLTRQRSFF
v_call: TRBV12-3/TRBV12-4
j_call: TRBJ1-1
clone_size: .
d_call: .

cdr3_nt: TGTGCCAGCAGTGGGTGGACGGGACTTTATGAAAAACTGTTTTTT
cdr3_aa: CASSGWTGLYEKLFF
v_call: TRBV6-1
j_call: TRBJ1-4
clone_size: once
d_call: .

cdr3_nt: TGCGCCAGCAGCCAAGGCGGGTGGGGTGGGAATGAAAAACTGTTTTTT
cdr3_aa: CASSQGGWGGNEKLFF
v_call: TRBV4-1
j_call: TRBJ1-4
clone_size: .
d_call: .

cdr3_nt: TGCGCCAGCAGCTTAGCAGGGATGAACACTGAAGCTTTCTTT
cdr3_aa: CASSLAGMNTEAFF
v_call: TRBV5-1
j_call: TRBJ1-1
clone_size: .
d_call: .

cdr3_nt: TGTGCCAGCAGCCGTCGCCCGGACAGCCAAGAGACCCAGTACTTC
cdr3_aa: CASSRRPDSQETQYF
v_call: TRBV5-5
j_call: TRBJ2-5
clone_size: .
d_call: .

cdr3_nt: TGTGCCAGCAGCTTAGCGGACAGGAGCTCCTACGAGCAGTACTTC
cdr3_aa: CASSLADRSSYEQYF
v_call: TRBV7-2
j_call: TRBJ2-7
clone_size: once
d_call: TRBD1

cdr3_nt: TGTGCCAGCAGGCCGGGACTAGCGGGGGGCTATGAGCAGTTCTTC
cdr3_aa: CASRPGLAGGYEQFF
v_call: TRBV7-2
j_call: TRBJ2-1
clone_size: once
d_call: TRBD2

cdr3_nt: TGTGCCAGCAGCTTTTGTGGCAGAAAGCAGTTCTTC
cdr3_aa: CASSFCGRKQFF
v_call: TRBV12-1
j_call: TRBJ2-1
clone_size: .
d_call: .

cdr3_nt: TGTGCCAGCTCACCCCCGGACTGGAAAGAGACCCAGTACTTC
cdr3_aa: CASSPPDWKETQYF
v_call: TRBV18
j_call: TRBJ2-5
clone_size: .
d_call: .

cdr3_nt: TGCGCCAGCAGCTTGGGGAGGGACCGTTATGGCTACACCTTC
cdr3_aa: CASSLGRDRYGYTF
v_call: TRBV5-1
j_call: TRBJ1-2
clone_size: few
d_call: .

cdr3_nt: TGTGCCTGGGACCCCGGGACAGGGGGCATCGGCGGGGAGCTGTTTTTT
cdr3_aa: CAWDPGTGGIGGELFF
v_call: TRBV30
j_call: TRBJ2-2
clone_size: .
d_call: TRBD1

cdr3_nt: TGTGCCAGCAACCTGCAGGGTAATCAGCCCCAGCATTTT
cdr3_aa: CASNLQGNQPQHF
v_call: TRBV7-2
j_call: TRBJ1-5
clone_size: once
d_call: .

cdr3_nt: TGTGCCAGCAGCCAAGGGGGGGGGATCAACTATGGCTACACCTTC
cdr3_aa: CASSQGGGINYGYTF
v_call: TRBV28
j_call: TRBJ1-2
clone_size: .
d_call: .

cdr3_nt: TGTGCCAGTAGTAGCAGCTCTGGAAACACCATATATTTT
cdr3_aa: CASSSSSGNTIYF
v_call: TRBV19
j_call: TRBJ1-3
clone_size: .
d_call: .

cdr3_nt: TGCGCCAGCAGCCGGGACTCGCAAGAGACCCAGTACTTC
cdr3_aa: CASSRDSQETQYF
v_call: TRBV5-1
j_call: TRBJ2-5
clone_size: .
d_call: .

cdr3_nt: TGTGCCACCCTGTCACAGGGCACGGGGCCCCAGCATTTT
cdr3_aa: CATLSQGTGPQHF
v_call: TRBV6-5
j_call: TRBJ1-5
clone_size: few
d_call: .